Presented here are 5 T cell receptor beta chains from one specimen sequenced in a study of Graves' ophthalmopathy and Graves' hyperthyroidism. Amplified TCR beta CDR3 regions were obtained using RNA transcripts as template. RT-PCR was first run with HTBI primers, then multiplex PCR in a second round. Each CDR3 protein is one row after TCRdb ran MiXCR on the multiplex PCR reads. The sample lists about 660,000 distinct CDR3 sequences, over 40% occurring once. The sample comprised peripheral blood. Receptors were obtained from an adult man with Graves' ophthalmopathy.

This clonotype occurred many times. The chain uses TRBV25-1 and TRBJ1-3; a possible D gene is TRBD1 (5 bases). V lost 6 bases and J lost 2, with 8 bases in between. The CDR3 loop spans 13 amino acids. CDR1 is MGHDK, CDR2 SYGVNS, per germline. The CDR3 loop is CASRDRAGNTIYF. The CDR3 nucleotides read TGTGCCAGCAGAGACAGAGCTGGAAACACCATATATTTT.

The table lists this clonotype with many counts. The chain joins TRBV10-3 to TRBJ2-7, with a weak D call TRBD2 (6 bases). Germline CDR1 and CDR2: ENHRY and SYGVKD. The CDR3 has 12 amino acids. With 9 bases removed from V and 0 bases from J, the gap between germline ends came to 9 bases. The DNA of the CDR3 is TGTGCCATGGCGGGGAGCTCCTACGAGCAGTACTTC. This encodes CAMAGSSYEQYF.

Ten or more counts support this clonotype. The gene calls are TRBV12-3 or TRBV12-4 and TRBJ2-7, with 8 bases matching TRBD2. This CDR3 spans 15 amino acids. V shed 5 bases and J 0 bases; nucleotides not matched to a gene: 6. The CDR3 sequence is CASSPQRGSSYEQYF. The DNA of the CDR3 is TGTGCCAGCAGTCCACAGCGGGGGAGCTCCTACGAGCAGTACTTC.

The rearrangement joins TRBV20-1 to TRBJ1-2, with D unclear. Trimming pared 0 bases from V and 12 bases from J, leaving 8 bases between. Per germline, CDR1 DFQATT and CDR2 SNEGSKA (reference sequence). This CDR3 is 10 amino acids long. CDR3 in DNA: TGCAGTGCTAGAGATAGTGGGAACACCTTC. This translates into CSARDSGNTF.

This clonotype was counted many times. The rearrangement links TRBV10-3 to TRBJ2-2; D ambiguous. Germline V gene lookup returns CDR1 ENHRY and CDR2 SYGVKD. The V gene lost 8 bases and the J gene lost 8 bases, with 18 bases spanning the gap. This CDR3 contains 14 residues. The chain's CDR3 is CAIPNHALGGELFF. In DNA, the CDR3 is TGTGCCATCCCCAACCACGCCCTGGGAGGGGAGCTGTTTTTT.